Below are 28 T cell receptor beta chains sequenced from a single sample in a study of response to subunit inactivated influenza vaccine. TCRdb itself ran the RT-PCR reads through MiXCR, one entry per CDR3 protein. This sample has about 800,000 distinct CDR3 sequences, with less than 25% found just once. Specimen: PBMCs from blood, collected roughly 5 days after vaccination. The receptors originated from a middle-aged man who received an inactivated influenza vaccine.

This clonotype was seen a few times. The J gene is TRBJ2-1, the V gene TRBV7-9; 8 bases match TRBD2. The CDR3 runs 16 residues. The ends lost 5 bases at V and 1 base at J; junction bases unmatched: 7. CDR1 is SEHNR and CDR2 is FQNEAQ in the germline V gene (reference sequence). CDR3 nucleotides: TGTGCCAGCAGCCCGCCGGGACTAGGGTCCTACAATGAGCAGTTCTTC. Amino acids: CASSPPGLGSYNEQFF.

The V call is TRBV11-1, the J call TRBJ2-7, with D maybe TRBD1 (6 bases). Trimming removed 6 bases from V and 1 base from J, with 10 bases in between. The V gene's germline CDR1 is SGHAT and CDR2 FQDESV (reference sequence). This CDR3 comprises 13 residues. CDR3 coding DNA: TGTGCCAGCAGAAAGGGGGAGTCCTACGAGCAGTACTTC. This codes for CASRKGESYEQYF.

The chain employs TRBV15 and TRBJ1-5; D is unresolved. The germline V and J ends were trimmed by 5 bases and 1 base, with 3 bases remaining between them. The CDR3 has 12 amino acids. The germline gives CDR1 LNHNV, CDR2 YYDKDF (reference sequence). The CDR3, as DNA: TGTGCCACCAGCGGGAGCAATCAGCCCCAGCATTTT. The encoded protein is CATSGSNQPQHF.

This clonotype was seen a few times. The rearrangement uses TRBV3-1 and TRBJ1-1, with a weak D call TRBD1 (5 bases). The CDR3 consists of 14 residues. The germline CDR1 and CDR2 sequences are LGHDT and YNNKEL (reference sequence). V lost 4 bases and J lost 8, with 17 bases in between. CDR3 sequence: CASSLRPGTVEAFF. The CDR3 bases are TGTGCCAGCAGCCTGAGACCCGGGACTGTGGAAGCTTTCTTT.

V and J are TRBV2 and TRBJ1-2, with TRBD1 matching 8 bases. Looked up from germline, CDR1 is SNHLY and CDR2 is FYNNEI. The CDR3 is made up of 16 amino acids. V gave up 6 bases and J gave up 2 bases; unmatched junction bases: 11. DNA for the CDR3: TGTGCCAGCAGAATCCCCCGGGGACAGGCGAACTATGGCTACACCTTC. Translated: CASRIPRGQANYGYTF.

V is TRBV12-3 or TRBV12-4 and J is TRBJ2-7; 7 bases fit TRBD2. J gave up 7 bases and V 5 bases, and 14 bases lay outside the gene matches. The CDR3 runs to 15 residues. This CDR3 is CASSPGGSVTGEQYF. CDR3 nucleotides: TGTGCCAGCAGTCCCGGGGGGTCGGTTACCGGGGAGCAGTACTTC.

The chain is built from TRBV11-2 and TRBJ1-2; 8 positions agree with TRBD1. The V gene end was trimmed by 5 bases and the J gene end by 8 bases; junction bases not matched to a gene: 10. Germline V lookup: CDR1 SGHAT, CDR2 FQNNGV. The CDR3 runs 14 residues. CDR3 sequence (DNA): TGTGCCAGCAGCCTTGGACAGGGTGTGGAGGGCTACACCTTC. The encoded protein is CASSLGQGVEGYTF.

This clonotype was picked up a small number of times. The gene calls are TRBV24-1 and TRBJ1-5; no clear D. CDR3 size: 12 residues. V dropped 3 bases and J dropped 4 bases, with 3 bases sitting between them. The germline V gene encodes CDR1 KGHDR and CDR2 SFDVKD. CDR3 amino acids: CATSDANQPQHF. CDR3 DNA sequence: TGTGCCACCAGTGATGCTAATCAGCCCCAGCATTTT.

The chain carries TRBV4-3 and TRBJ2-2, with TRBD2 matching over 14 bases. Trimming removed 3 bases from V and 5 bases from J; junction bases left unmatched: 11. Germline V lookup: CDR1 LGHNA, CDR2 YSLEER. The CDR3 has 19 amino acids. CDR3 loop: CASSHGLAGGAERTGELFF. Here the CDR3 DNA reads TGCGCCAGCAGCCATGGACTAGCGGGAGGTGCCGAGAGGACCGGGGAGCTGTTTTTT.

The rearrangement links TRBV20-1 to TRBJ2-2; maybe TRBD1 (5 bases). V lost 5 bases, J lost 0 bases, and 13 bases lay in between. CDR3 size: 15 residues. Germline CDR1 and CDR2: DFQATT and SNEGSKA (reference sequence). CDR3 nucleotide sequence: TGCAGTGCTTCAGAAGACAGCGCGAACACCGGGGAGCTGTTTTTT. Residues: CSASEDSANTGELFF.

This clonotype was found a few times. CDR3 sequence reads: CSAPGRNSYEQYF. The CDR3, as DNA: TGCAGTGCCCCCGGACGCAACTCCTACGAGCAGTACTTC. V is TRBV20-1 and J is TRBJ2-7, with D hard to call. Germline V gives CDR1 DFQATT, CDR2 SNEGSKA (reference sequence). The CDR3 extends over 13 amino acids. The V gene lost 6 bases and the J gene lost 0 bases, with 12 bases spanning the gap.

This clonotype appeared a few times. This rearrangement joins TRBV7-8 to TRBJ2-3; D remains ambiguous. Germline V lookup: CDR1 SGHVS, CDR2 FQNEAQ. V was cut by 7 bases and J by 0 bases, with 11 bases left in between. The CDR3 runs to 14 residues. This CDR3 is CASTLSESTDTQYF. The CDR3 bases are TGTGCCAGCACCCTAAGTGAGAGCACAGATACGCAGTATTTT.

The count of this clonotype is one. The CDR3 region has the DNA TGTGCCAGCAGCCCGGGACAGGGGTTGAACACCGGGGAGCTGTTTTTT. Amino acid sequence: CASSPGQGLNTGELFF. The chain recombines TRBV7-9 with TRBJ2-2; 10 bases are a match to TRBD1. The V gene end was trimmed by 5 bases and the J gene end by 1 base; junction bases not matched to a gene: 4. This CDR3 is built from 16 residues. Germline values: CDR1 SEHNR, CDR2 FQNEAQ (reference sequence).

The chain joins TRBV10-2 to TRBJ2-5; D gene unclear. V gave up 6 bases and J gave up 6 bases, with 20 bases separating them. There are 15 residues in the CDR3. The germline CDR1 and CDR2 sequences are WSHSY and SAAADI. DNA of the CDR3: TGCGCCAGCAGCGATTTGGTGGGGAAATTAAAGACCCAGTACTTC. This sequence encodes CASSDLVGKLKTQYF.

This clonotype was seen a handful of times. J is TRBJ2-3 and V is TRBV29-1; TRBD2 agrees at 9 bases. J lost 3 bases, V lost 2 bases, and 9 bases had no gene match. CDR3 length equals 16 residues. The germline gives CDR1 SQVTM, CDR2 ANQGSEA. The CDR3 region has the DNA TGCAGCGTTGAATCTAGGCGGGGGGGCCCGACAGATACGCAGTATTTT. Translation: CSVESRRGGPTDTQYF.

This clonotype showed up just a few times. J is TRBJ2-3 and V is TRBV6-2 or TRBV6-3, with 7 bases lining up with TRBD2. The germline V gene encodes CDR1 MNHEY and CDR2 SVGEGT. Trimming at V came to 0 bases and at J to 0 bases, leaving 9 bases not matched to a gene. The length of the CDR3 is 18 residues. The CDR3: CASSYSRDYRNSTDTQYF. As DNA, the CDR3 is TGTGCCAGCAGTTACTCGCGGGACTACCGGAATAGCACAGATACGCAGTATTTT.

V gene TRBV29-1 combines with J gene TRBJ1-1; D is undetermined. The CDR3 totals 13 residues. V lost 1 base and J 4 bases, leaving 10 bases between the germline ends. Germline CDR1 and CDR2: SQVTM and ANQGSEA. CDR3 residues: CSVEVGWGTEAFF. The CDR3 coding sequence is TGCAGCGTTGAAGTAGGGTGGGGCACTGAAGCTTTCTTT.

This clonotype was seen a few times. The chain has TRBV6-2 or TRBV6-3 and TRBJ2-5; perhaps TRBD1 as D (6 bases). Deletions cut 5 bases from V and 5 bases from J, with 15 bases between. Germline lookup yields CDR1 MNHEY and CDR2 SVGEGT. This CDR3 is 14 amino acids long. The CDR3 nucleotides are TGTGCCAGCAGTCCCAGACAGGATTGGGAGACCCAGTACTTC. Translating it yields CASSPRQDWETQYF.

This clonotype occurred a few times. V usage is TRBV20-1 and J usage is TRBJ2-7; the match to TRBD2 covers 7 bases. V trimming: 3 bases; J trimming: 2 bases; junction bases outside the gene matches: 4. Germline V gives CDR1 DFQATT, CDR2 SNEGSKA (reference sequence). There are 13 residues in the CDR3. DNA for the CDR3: TGCAGTGCTAGGACTAGCCCAGCCTACGAGCAGTACTTC. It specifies CSARTSPAYEQYF.

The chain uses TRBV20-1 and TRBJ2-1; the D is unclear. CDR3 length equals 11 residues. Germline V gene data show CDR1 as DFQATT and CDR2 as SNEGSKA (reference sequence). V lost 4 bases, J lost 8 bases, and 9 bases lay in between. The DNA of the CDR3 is TGCAGTGCTACTCCTTTAGATGAGCAGTTCTTC. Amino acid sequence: CSATPLDEQFF.

The CDR3 DNA is TGTGCCAGCAGCTTTGAAAGGACCTCCTACGAGCAGTACTTC. Its protein is CASSFERTSYEQYF. J is TRBJ2-7 and V is TRBV5-5; D unresolved. V gave up 2 bases and J gave up 0 bases, with 9 bases separating them. From germline, CDR1 is SGHKS and CDR2 YYEKEE (reference sequence). The CDR3 has 14 amino acids. The full variable domain, in which reference TRBV5-5 and TRBJ2-7 provide the parts outside the CDR3, is DAGVTQSPTHLIKTRGQQVTLRCSPISGHKSVSWYQQVLGQGPQFIFQYYEKEERGRGNFPDRFSARQFPNYSSELNVNALLLGDSALYLCASSFERTSYEQYFGPGTRLTVT.

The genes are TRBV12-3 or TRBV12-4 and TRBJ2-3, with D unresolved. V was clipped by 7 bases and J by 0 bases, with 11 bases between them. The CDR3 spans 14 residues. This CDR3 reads CASKQRFSTDTQYF. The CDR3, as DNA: TGTGCCAGCAAACAGAGATTTAGCACAGATACGCAGTATTTT.

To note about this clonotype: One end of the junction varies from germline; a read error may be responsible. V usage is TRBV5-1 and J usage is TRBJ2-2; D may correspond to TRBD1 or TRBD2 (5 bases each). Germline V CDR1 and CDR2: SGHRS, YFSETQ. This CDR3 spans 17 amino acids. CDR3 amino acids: CASSSGTRARLPGELLF. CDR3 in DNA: TGCGCCAGCAGCTCCGGGACGCGAGCTCGATTACCCGGGGAGCTGCTTTTT.

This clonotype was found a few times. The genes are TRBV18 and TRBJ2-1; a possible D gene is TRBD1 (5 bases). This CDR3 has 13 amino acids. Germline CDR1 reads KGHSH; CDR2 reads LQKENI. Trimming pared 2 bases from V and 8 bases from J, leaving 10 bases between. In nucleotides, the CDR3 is TGTGCCAGCTCACCAACCCAGGGCGATGAGCAGTTCTTC. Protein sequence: CASSPTQGDEQFF.

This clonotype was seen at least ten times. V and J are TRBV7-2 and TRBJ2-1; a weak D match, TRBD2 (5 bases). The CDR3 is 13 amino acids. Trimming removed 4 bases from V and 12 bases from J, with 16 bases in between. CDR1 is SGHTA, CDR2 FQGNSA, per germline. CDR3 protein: CASSSTRERGQFF. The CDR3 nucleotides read TGTGCCAGCAGCTCTACTAGGGAACGGGGGCAGTTCTTC.

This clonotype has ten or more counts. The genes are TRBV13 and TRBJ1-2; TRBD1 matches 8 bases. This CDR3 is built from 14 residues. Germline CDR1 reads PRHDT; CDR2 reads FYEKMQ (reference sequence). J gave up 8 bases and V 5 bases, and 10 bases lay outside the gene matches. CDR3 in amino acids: CASSTTGGSGGYTF. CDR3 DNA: TGTGCCAGCAGCACCACAGGGGGATCTGGGGGCTACACCTTC. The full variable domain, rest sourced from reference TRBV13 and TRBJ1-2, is AAGVIQSPRHLIKEKRETATLKCYPIPRHDTVYWYQQGPGQDPQFLISFYEKMQSDKGSIPDRFSAQQFSDYHSELNMSSLELGDSALYFCASSTTGGSGGYTFGSGTRLTVV.

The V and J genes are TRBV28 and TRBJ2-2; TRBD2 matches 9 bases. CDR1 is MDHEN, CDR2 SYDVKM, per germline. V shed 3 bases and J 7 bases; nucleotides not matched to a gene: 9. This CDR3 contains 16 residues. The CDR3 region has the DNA TGTGCCAGCAGTTTGTTAGCTAGCGGGACGAACGGGGAGCTGTTTTTT. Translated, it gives CASSLLASGTNGELFF.

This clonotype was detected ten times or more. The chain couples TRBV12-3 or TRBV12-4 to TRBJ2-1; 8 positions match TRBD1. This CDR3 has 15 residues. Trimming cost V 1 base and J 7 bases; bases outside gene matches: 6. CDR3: CASSLGAGGGNEQFF. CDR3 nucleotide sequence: TGTGCCAGCAGTTTAGGGGCAGGGGGCGGAAATGAGCAGTTCTTC.